The 4 T cell receptor beta chains presented below share a single source sample, sequenced in a study of T cell repertoires in cytomegalovirus infection. For these receptors, no antigen is known. TCRdb re-analysed the reads in MiXCR, keeping a single row per CDR3 protein. The table lists around 900,000 distinct CDR3 sequences, roughly 30% of them singletons, with around 15% in the top ten. The sample consisted of cultured CD8+ T cells from PBMCs, taken from culture after CMV antigen stimulation. These receptors all stem from a human donor in good health (CMV status not recorded). Some clones in this sample may be carry-over from other donors' samples.

On this clonotype itself: The junction differs from germline at one of its ends, possibly a read error. The rearrangement links TRBV7-9 to TRBJ1-3; 7 nucleotides match TRBD1. CDR1 and CDR2 (germline): SEHNR, FQNEAQ (reference sequence). The CDR3 covers 15 residues. The DNA of the CDR3 is TGTGCCAACAGCTTAGTACGGACAGGCGGAAACACCATATATTTT. Its protein product is CANSLVRTGGNTIYF.

This clonotype was detected once. A much larger clonotype is one base distant, so this may be a read error. The genes are TRBV7-2 and TRBJ2-7; the D is unclear. This CDR3 has 13 amino acids. Germline V lookup: CDR1 SGHTA, CDR2 FQGNSA. DNA of the CDR3: TGTGCCAGCGGCTTAGTCCAGTCTTACGAGCAGTACGTC. Encoded protein: CASGLVQSYEQYV.

The V and J genes are TRBV4-1 and TRBJ2-3; TRBD2 agrees at 7 bases. With V trimmed by 1 base and J by 4 bases, 5 bases remained unmatched. In germline, CDR1 is MGHRA, CDR2 YSYEKL. The CDR3 sequence is 15 residues long. The CDR3 spells CASSQGQGGADTQYF. CDR3 bases: TGCGCCAGCAGCCAAGGCCAGGGAGGGGCAGATACGCAGTATTTT.

Many counts were recorded for this clonotype. The chain combines TRBV7-6 with TRBJ2-7; no clear D gene. This CDR3 region has 11 residues. Trimming shortened V by 5 bases and J by 6 bases, and 8 bases separated the two germline ends. The germline V gene has CDR1 SGHVS and CDR2 FNYEAQ. The CDR3 protein is CASSTGREQYV. The CDR3 DNA follows: TGTGCCAGCAGCACGGGCCGCGAGCAGTACGTC.